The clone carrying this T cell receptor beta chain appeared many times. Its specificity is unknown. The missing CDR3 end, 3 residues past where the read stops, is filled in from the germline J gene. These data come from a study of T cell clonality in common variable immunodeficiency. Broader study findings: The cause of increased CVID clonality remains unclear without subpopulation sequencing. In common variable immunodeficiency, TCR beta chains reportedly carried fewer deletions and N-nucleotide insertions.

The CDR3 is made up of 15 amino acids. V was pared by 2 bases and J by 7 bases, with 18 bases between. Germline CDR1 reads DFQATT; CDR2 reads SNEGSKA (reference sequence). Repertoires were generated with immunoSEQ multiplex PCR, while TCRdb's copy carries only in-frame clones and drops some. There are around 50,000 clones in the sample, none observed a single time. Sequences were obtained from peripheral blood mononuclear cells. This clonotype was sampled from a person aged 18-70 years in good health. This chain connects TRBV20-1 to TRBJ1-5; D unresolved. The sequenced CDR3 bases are TGCAGTGCTAGAACTTTCAGTCTCTATAGCCAGCCC. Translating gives CSARTFSLYSQP. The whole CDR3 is CSARTFSLYSQPQHF.